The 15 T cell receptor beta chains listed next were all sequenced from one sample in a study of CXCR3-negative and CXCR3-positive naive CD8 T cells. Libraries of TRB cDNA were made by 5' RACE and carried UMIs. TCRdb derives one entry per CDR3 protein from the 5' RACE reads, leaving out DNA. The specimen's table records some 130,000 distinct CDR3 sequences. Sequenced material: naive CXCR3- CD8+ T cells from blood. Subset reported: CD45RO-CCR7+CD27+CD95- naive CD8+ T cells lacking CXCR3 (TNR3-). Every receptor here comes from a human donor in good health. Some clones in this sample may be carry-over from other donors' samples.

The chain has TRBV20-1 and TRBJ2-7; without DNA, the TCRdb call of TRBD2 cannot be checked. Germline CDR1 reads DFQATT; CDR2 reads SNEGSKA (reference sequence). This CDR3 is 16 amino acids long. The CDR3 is CSASRYLSGSGDEQYF.

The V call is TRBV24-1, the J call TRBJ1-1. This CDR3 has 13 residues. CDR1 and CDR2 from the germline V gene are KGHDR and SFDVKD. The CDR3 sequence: CATSNPMNTEAFF.

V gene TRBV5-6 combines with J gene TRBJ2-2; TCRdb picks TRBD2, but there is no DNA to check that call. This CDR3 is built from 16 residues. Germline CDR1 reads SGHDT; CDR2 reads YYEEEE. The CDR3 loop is CASSFSGYPNTGELFF.

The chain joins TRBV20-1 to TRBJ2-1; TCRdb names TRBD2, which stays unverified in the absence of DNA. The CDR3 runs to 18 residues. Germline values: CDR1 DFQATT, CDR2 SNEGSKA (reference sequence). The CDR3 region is CSAYPLVLSGPRGNEQFF.

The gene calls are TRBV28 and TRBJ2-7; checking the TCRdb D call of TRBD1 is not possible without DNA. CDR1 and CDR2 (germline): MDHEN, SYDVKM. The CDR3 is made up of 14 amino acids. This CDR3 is CASSDRAASYEQYF.

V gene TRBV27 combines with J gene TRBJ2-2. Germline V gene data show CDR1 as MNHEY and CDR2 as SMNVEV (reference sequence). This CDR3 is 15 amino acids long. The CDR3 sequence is CASSLYMPNTGELFF.

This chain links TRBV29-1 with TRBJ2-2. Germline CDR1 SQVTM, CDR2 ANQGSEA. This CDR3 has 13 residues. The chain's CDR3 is CSVERHNTGELFF.

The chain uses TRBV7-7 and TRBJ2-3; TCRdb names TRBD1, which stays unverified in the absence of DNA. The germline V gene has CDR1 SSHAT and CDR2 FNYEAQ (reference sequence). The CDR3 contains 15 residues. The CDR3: CASSLYPGPTDTQYF.

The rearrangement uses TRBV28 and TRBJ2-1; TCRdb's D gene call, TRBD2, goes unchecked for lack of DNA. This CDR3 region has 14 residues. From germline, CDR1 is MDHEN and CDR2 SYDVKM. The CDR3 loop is CASTLGAGAAEQFF.

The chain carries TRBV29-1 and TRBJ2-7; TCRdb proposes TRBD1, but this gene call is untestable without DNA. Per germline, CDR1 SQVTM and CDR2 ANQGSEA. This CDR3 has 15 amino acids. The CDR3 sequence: CSVELSPGTPYEQYF.

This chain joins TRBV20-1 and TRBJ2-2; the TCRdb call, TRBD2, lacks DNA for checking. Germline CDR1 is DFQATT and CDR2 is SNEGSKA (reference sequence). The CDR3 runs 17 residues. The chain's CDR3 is CSARDLYAGGLSGELFF.

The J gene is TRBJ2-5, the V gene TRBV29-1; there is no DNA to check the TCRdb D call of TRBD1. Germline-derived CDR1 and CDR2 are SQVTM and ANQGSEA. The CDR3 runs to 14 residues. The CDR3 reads CSVEGWDTQETQYF.

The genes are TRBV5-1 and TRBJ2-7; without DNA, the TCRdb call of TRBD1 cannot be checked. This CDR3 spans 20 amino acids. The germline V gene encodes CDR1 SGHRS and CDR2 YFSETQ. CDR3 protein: CASSSMPGTGVAGSSYEQYF.

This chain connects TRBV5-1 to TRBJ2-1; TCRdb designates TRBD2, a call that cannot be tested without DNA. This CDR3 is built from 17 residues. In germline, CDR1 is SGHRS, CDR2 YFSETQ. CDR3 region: CASSPSPGTSGYNEQFF. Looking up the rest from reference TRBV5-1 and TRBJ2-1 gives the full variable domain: KAGVTQTPRYLIKTRGQQVTLSCSPISGHRSVSWYQQTPGQGLQFLFEYFSETQRNKGNFPGRFSGRQFSNSRSEMNVSTLELGDSALYLCASSPSPGTSGYNEQFFGPGTRLTVL.

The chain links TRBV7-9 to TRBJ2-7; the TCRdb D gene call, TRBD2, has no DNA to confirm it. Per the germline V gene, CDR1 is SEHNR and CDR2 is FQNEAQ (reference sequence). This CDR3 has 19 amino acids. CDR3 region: CASSLAEAGVIPFPYEQYF.